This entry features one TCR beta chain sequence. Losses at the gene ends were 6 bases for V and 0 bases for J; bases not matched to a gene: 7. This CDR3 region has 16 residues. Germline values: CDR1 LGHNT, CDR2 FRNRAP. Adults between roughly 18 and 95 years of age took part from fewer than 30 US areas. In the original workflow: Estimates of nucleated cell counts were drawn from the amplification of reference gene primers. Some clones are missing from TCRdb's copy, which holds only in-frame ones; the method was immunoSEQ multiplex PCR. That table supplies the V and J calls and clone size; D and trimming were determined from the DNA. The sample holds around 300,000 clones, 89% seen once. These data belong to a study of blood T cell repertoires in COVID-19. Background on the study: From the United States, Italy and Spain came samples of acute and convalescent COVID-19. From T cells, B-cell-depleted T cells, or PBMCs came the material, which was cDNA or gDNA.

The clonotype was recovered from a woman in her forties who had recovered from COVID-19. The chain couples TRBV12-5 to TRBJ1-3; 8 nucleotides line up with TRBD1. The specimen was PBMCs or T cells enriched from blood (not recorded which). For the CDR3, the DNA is TGTGCTAGTGGCCTGATGACAGGGGCCTCTGGAAACACCATATATTTT. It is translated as CASGLMTGASGNTIYF.